The clone carrying this T cell receptor (beta chain) turned up a few times. The data stem from a study of response to subunit inactivated influenza vaccine. TCRdb re-called the RT-PCR reads through MiXCR, storing one row per CDR3 protein. The data contain some 850,000 distinct CDR3 sequences, under 20% of them singletons. This CDR3 has 15 residues. The germline gives CDR1 SGHRS, CDR2 YFSETQ. V shed 5 bases and J 6 bases; nucleotides not matched to a gene: 11. The sequenced sample was PBMCs from blood, obtained more than 4 days after vaccination. The rearrangement uses TRBV5-1 and TRBJ1-1; 9 nucleotides line up with TRBD1. This TCR derives from a man between 50 and 59 years old who received an inactivated influenza vaccine. This CDR3 is CASRDTRQGVAEAFF. CDR3 sequence (DNA): TGCGCCAGCAGAGATACCCGACAGGGGGTTGCTGAAGCTTTCTTT.